Each of the 15 T cell receptor beta chains below was sequenced from the same sample in a study of OX40 agonist ivuxolimab in advanced cancers. Assay used: immunoSEQ multiplex PCR; TCRdb lists only in-frame clones, some missing. The sample has about 40,000 clones; around nine tenths are singletons. Sample: CD4+ or CD8+ T cells sorted from blood, taken in a trial of the OX40 agonist ivuxolimab. These receptors all stem from an adult with an advanced solid tumor such as melanoma, head and neck, liver or kidney cancer.

The chain recombines TRBV11-2 with TRBJ2-3, with D maybe TRBD1 (5 bases). This CDR3 region has 15 residues. V lost 5 bases and J 0 bases, leaving 12 bases between the germline ends. Per the germline V gene, CDR1 is SGHAT and CDR2 is FQNNGV. The CDR3 here is CASSPRTTSTDTQYF. The CDR3 DNA follows: TGTGCCAGCAGCCCCCGGACAACTAGCACAGATACGCAGTATTTT.

The rearrangement links TRBV27 to TRBJ2-1; no clear D gene. This CDR3 is built from 15 residues. CDR1 and CDR2 (germline): MNHEY, SMNVEV (reference sequence). Trimming shortened V by 3 bases and J by 8 bases, and 17 bases separated the two germline ends. CDR3 region: CASSLWVRSIDEQFF. The CDR3 DNA follows: TGTGCCAGCAGTTTGTGGGTTAGGAGTATCGATGAGCAGTTCTTC.

The genes are TRBV25-1 and TRBJ2-3; D is perhaps TRBD1 (6 bases). The germline V gene encodes CDR1 MGHDK and CDR2 SYGVNS. With 8 bases removed from V and 1 base from J, the gap between germline ends came to 13 bases. The CDR3 runs to 14 residues. CDR3: CASFIQGRTDTQYF. Here the CDR3 DNA reads TGTGCCAGCTTCATTCAGGGGCGCACAGATACGCAGTATTTT.

This clone has more than one count but fewer than ten. This chain connects TRBV5-4 to TRBJ2-2; maybe TRBD1 (6 bases). The germline V gene encodes CDR1 SGHNT and CDR2 YYREEE (reference sequence). The CDR3 contains 13 residues. Between the trimmed V and J ends, which lost 5 bases and 5 bases, there was a span of 10 bases. The CDR3 bases are TGTGCCAGCAGGAGGGGGAGAACCGGGGAGCTGTTTTTT. Its protein product is CASRRGRTGELFF. The variable domain in full, completed from reference TRBV5-4 and TRBJ2-2, reads ETGVTQSPTHLIKTRGQQVTLRCSSQSGHNTVSWYQQALGQGPQFIFQYYREEENGRGNFPPRFSGLQFPNYSSELNVNALELDDSALYLCASRRGRTGELFFGEGSRLTVL.

The chain joins TRBV13 to TRBJ2-1, with 7 bases fitting TRBD2. Per germline, CDR1 PRHDT and CDR2 FYEKMQ (reference sequence). V lost 0 bases to trimming and J lost 9 bases; unmatched junction nucleotides: 2. This CDR3 region has 13 residues. The CDR3 region has the DNA TGTGCCAGCAGCTTAGGGTGGGGGGGTGAGCAGTTCTTC. Protein product: CASSLGWGGEQFF. Full variable domain (remainder filled in from reference TRBV13 and TRBJ2-1): AAGVIQSPRHLIKEKRETATLKCYPIPRHDTVYWYQQGPGQDPQFLISFYEKMQSDKGSIPDRFSAQQFSDYHSELNMSSLELGDSALYFCASSLGWGGEQFFGPGTRLTVL.

The V gene is TRBV5-1, the J gene TRBJ2-3; D is tentatively TRBD1 or TRBD2 (5 bases each). The CDR3 totals 11 residues. Germline lookup yields CDR1 SGHRS and CDR2 YFSETQ. Trimming took off 4 bases at V and 11 bases at J, with 11 bases between the two ends. CDR3 residues: CASSGGYEQYF. The CDR3 DNA reads TGCGCCAGCAGCGGGGGATATGAGCAGTATTTT.

There are a few counts of this clone. This same CDR3 is encoded by further DNA sequences in the sample. This chain links TRBV4-1 with TRBJ1-2; D might be TRBD1 (5 bases). CDR1 is MGHRA and CDR2 is YSYEKL in the germline V gene. V was trimmed by 3 bases and J by 6 bases, leaving 11 bases between them. The CDR3 totals 13 residues. As DNA, the CDR3 is TGCGCCAGCAGCCATGGGACGGAGGATGGCTACACCTTC. It yields the protein CASSHGTEDGYTF.

This clone has only a few counts. This chain joins TRBV27 and TRBJ1-1, with D perhaps TRBD1 (5 bases). This CDR3 has 14 amino acids. Germline V gene sequence: CDR1 MNHEY, CDR2 SMNVEV (reference sequence). The V and J ends lost 5 bases and 1 base respectively, with 11 bases between them. CDR3 sequence (DNA): TGTGCCAGCAGTCCACACGGGGCGAACACTGAAGCTTTCTTT. This translates into CASSPHGANTEAFF.

CDR3: CASSPGVGRTYEQYF. The CDR3 coding sequence is TGCGCCAGCAGCCCAGGGGTCGGGAGAACCTACGAGCAGTACTTC. V and J are TRBV4-3 and TRBJ2-7; the D call may be TRBD1 or TRBD2 (6 bases each). CDR1 is LGHNA and CDR2 is YSLEER in the germline V gene. Trimming shortened V by 4 bases and J by 2 bases, and 15 bases separated the two germline ends. This CDR3 has 15 residues.

The chain links TRBV4-2 to TRBJ1-2; D call uncertain. Trimming shortened V by 0 bases and J by 8 bases, and 16 bases separated the two germline ends. Germline CDR1 is LGHNA and CDR2 is YNFKEQ. The CDR3 runs 15 residues. CDR3: CASSQDSGTTGGYTF. The DNA of the CDR3 is TGTGCCAGCAGCCAAGATAGCGGCACAACGGGAGGCTACACCTTC.

V gene TRBV28 combines with J gene TRBJ1-4, with unresolved D. The CDR3 totals 15 residues. CDR1 and CDR2 from the germline V gene are MDHEN and SYDVKM. Trimming cost V 8 bases and J 3 bases, with 16 bases left between them. CDR3 coding DNA: TGTGCCAGCGTGATCGCCGTTGGGGCTAATGAAAAACTGTTTTTT. It yields the protein CASVIAVGANEKLFF.

The chain combines TRBV28 with TRBJ1-1; a possible D gene is TRBD1 (6 bases). Per the germline V gene, CDR1 is MDHEN and CDR2 is SYDVKM. Trimming removed 6 bases from V and 0 bases from J, with 11 bases in between. This CDR3 region has 14 residues. The CDR3 loop reads CASRWGQLNTEAFF. In DNA form, the CDR3 reads TGTGCCAGCAGATGGGGGCAGTTGAACACTGAAGCTTTCTTT.

The J gene is TRBJ1-4, the V gene TRBV27; 8 bases align to TRBD1. Looked up from germline, CDR1 is MNHEY and CDR2 is SMNVEV (reference sequence). This CDR3 has 17 amino acids. After removal of 1 base from V and 1 base from J, the junction contained 5 bases not matched to a gene. CDR3 nucleotide sequence: TGTGCCAGCAGTTTATGGGCAGGGGGCGTAACTAATGAAAAACTGTTTTTT. Protein sequence: CASSLWAGGVTNEKLFF.

The J gene is TRBJ2-3, the V gene TRBV28; 8 positions match TRBD2. After removal of 6 bases from V and 0 bases from J, the junction contained 5 bases not matched to a gene. The CDR3 length is 15 residues. Germline CDR1 and CDR2: MDHEN and SYDVKM. CDR3 in DNA: TGTGCCAGCAGCTCCTTAGCGGGGAGCACAGATACGCAGTATTTT. This gives the protein CASSSLAGSTDTQYF.

Regarding this clone: Other nucleotide sequences in the sample specify the same CDR3. The chain carries TRBV5-6 and TRBJ1-1; no firm D call. The length of the CDR3 is 13 residues. Trimming took 4 bases from V and 1 from J, leaving 8 bases between them. The germline CDR1 and CDR2 sequences are SGHDT and YYEEEE. In DNA, the CDR3 is TGTGCCAGCAGCCCGGACTCGAACACTGAAGCTTTCTTT. Translating gives CASSPDSNTEAFF. The full variable domain, rest sourced from reference TRBV5-6 and TRBJ1-1, is DAGVTQSPTHLIKTRGQQVTLRCSPKSGHDTVSWYQQALGQGPQFIFQYYEEEERQRGNFPDRFSGHQFPNYSSELNVNALLLGDSALYLCASSPDSNTEAFFGQGTRLTVV.